The clone carrying this TCR beta chain was seen repeatedly, ten times or more. The CDR3 is 14 residues long. The ends lost 5 bases at V and 4 bases at J; junction bases unmatched: 3. Germline V lookup: CDR1 ENHRY, CDR2 SYGVKD. TCRdb re-called the RT-PCR reads through MiXCR, storing one row per CDR3 protein. The sample lists hundreds of thousands of distinct CDR3 sequences, 13% to 15% occurring once. This receptor was identified in a female donor in good health, serving as a healthy control. This sequence joins TRBV10-3 and TRBJ2-1; 9 bases match TRBD2. Sample: memory CD4+ T cells from blood. CDR3 protein: CAISIAGEYNEQFF. The CDR3 region has the DNA TGTGCCATCAGTATAGCGGGAGAATACAATGAGCAGTTCTTC.